These T cell receptor beta chains were read from a single sample in a study of molecular identifiers for immune sequencing clone quantification. TCRdb passed the PCR reads through MiXCR, listing each CDR3 protein once. The sample comprises 460,000 or so distinct CDR3 sequences, around 25% of which are singletons, and 0.76% rests with the top ten. Sequencing used naive CD8+ T cells from blood, with Jurkat cell RNA spiked in. Receptors originate from a human donor in good health. Some libraries in this study had Jurkat cell RNA spiked in. CDR3s include the opening cysteine and the closing phenylalanine or tryptophan. A D gene is named only where the DNA matches it firmly. Part of the rows lack a size; the others show once, few, many or a class for expanded clones.

TRBD2	TRBJ2-1	TRBV4-3	few	18	TGCGCCAGCAGCCAAGATCTTATCAGCGGGAGCGGTATCCATGAGCAGTTCTTC	CASSQDLISGSGIHEQFF
.	TRBJ2-5	TRBV20-1	few	13	TGCAGTGCTAGAGATTTAGCGGAAGAGACCCAGTACTTC	CSARDLAEETQYF
.	TRBJ1-6	TRBV13	.	14	TGTGCCAGCAGCTTATTTGGCAGTAATTCACCCCTCCACTTT	CASSLFGSNSPLHF
.	TRBJ1-5	TRBV27	few	13	TGTGCCAGCAGTTTATCGACGAGGCAGCCCCAGCATTTT	CASSLSTRQPQHF
TRBD2	TRBJ2-1	TRBV7-6	.	15	TGTGCCAGCAGCACCATTAGCGGGGGGTACAATGAGCAGTTCTTC	CASSTISGGYNEQFF
.	TRBJ1-6	TRBV28	.	15	TGTGCCAGCATCGGAGGGTTATATTTTAATTCACCCCTCCACTTT	CASIGGLYFNSPLHF
TRBD2	TRBJ2-5	TRBV11-2	.	14	TGTGCCAGCAGCGGCGGGGGGTACCAAGAGACCCAGTACTTC	CASSGGGYQETQYF
TRBD1	TRBJ1-6	TRBV7-6	few	16	TGTGCCAGCAGCTTAGACGACAGGGGAATTAATTCACCCCTCCACTTT	CASSLDDRGINSPLHF
.	TRBJ1-1	TRBV15	.	13	TGTGCCACCAGTTTCCCAGGGAGCACTGAAGCTTTCTTT	CATSFPGSTEAFF
TRBD1	TRBJ2-2	TRBV6-5	.	15	TGTGCCAGCAGCTTGGACAGGGAGATAGCCGGGGAGCTGTTTTTT	CASSLDREIAGELFF
.	TRBJ1-2	TRBV7-9	.	16	TGTGCCAGCAGCTTCGCCAGGTACTCTTCGGACTATGGCTACACCTTC	CASSFARYSSDYGYTF
TRBD1	TRBJ1-5	TRBV7-8	.	19	TGTGCCAGCAGCTCAGATCGGGACAGGGGGCAATGGGGCAATCAGCCCCAGCATTTT	CASSSDRDRGQWGNQPQHF
.	TRBJ2-5	TRBV12-3/TRBV12-4	.	15	TGTGCCAGCAGTCCTTTCCATTGGCCACAAGAGACCCAGTACTTC	CASSPFHWPQETQYF
.	TRBJ1-2	TRBV20-1	few	12	TGCAGTGCTAGGGGCAGCCCCGACGGCTACACCTTC	CSARGSPDGYTF
TRBD2	TRBJ2-5	TRBV20-1	few	12	TGCAGTGCTATCGGGGGGCAAGAGACCCAGTACTTC	CSAIGGQETQYF
.	TRBJ2-3	TRBV11-2	.	13	TGTGCCTGCAGCAAGGGCCGCACAGATACGCAGTATTTT	CACSKGRTDTQYF
.	TRBJ2-7	TRBV4-3	.	14	TGCGCCAGCAGCCAAGATATCGTAGGATACGAGCAGTACTTC	CASSQDIVGYEQYF
.	TRBJ2-1	TRBV12-3/TRBV12-4	few	13	TGTGCCAGCAGTTTGGAAGGGACCCGGGGGCAGTTCTTC	CASSLEGTRGQFF
.	TRBJ2-7	TRBV7-9	many	12	TGTGCCAGCATAGGGTCGGGCTACGAGCAGTACTTC	CASIGSGYEQYF
TRBD1	TRBJ2-6	TRBV28	many	14	TGTGCCAGCCGAACAGGGGCTGGGGCCAACGTCCTGACTTTC	CASRTGAGANVLTF
TRBD2	TRBJ2-7	TRBV4-3	many	15	TGCGCCAGCAGCCAACGGACTAGCGGGAGGGACGAGCAGTACTTC	CASSQRTSGRDEQYF
.	TRBJ1-2	TRBV20-1	.	16	TGCAGTGCTAGAGTCATAAGTCTAACAGGGATGAATGGCTACACCTTC	CSARVISLTGMNGYTF